A single sample is the source of the 27 T cell receptor beta chains below, sequenced in a study of T-cell reconstitution after alpha-beta-depleted transplantation in children (TCRdb year 2016). The treatment or condition label, read with the paper, signifies: allogeneic hematopoietic cell transplantation with graft depleted of TCRalphabeta T cells and CD19 B cells. Library construction relied on PCR. The sequencing machine was an Illumina HiSeq 2500. Molecular barcoding was employed in the preparation of TCR libraries, with unique molecular identifiers being used to normalize TCRbeta repertoire quantification. TCRdb reworked the public reads: Q25 trimming with fastp, MiXCR clone assembly, productive beta chains retained. Rows matching on CDR3 protein sequence are summarized as one entry with the most common DNA and genes. Recorded for this sample are roughly 300,000 distinct CDR3 sequences; more than 9% of them occurred a single time. About 20% of the sample rests with the top ten.

Here the sequenced sample was peripheral blood, taken 180 days after TCRalphabeta/CD19-depleted stem cell transplant. Receptor source: a male patient aged 2 to 9 who had a stem cell transplant for chronic granulomatous disease, so the T cells may come from the graft donor.

This clonotype has a count of ten or more. The chain has TRBV5-1 and TRBJ2-3; D ambiguous. The CDR3 totals 15 residues. V lost 0 bases to trimming and J lost 4 bases, with 12 bases between them. Germline assignment: CDR1 SGHRS and CDR2 YFSETQ. This CDR3 reads CASSLVLQVADTQYF. In DNA, the CDR3 is TGCGCCAGCAGCTTGGTACTCCAGGTCGCAGATACGCAGTATTTT.

This clonotype appeared many times. The chain is built from TRBV5-1 and TRBJ2-1, with TRBD2 matching 7 bases. This CDR3 contains 17 residues. V was pared by 0 bases and J by 0 bases, with 6 bases of the junction left unmatched. Germline V gene sequence: CDR1 SGHRS, CDR2 YFSETQ. The CDR3 DNA sequence: TGCGCCAGCAGCTTGGGGGGGGGAACCCACTCCTACAATGAGCAGTTCTTC. The encoded protein is CASSLGGGTHSYNEQFF.

This rearrangement joins TRBV20-1 to TRBJ2-3, with a weak D call TRBD2 (6 bases). Germline CDR1 and CDR2: DFQATT and SNEGSKA (reference sequence). Trimming stripped 6 bases from V and 0 bases from J, with 16 bases between. CDR3 size: 15 residues. As DNA, the CDR3 is TGCAGTGCGGACGGACGGGACTCTAGCACAGATACGCAGTATTTT. Residues: CSADGRDSSTDTQYF.

This clonotype was seen at least ten times. The rearrangement links TRBV7-8 to TRBJ1-1; 7 nucleotides align to TRBD1. CDR1 SGHVS and CDR2 FQNEAQ come from the germline V gene. After removal of 1 base from V and 1 base from J, the junction contained 6 bases not matched to a gene. This CDR3 has 16 amino acids. CDR3 nucleotide sequence: TGTGCCAGCAGCTTAGGTAGGGGGCTAGGGAACACTGAAGCTTTCTTT. Translation: CASSLGRGLGNTEAFF.

This clonotype was counted ten times or more. The chain uses TRBV11-2 and TRBJ2-3, with TRBD1 matching over 9 bases. CDR1 SGHAT and CDR2 FQNNGV come from the germline V gene. This CDR3 spans 16 amino acids. V trimming: 5 bases; J trimming: 2 bases; junction bases outside the gene matches: 8. The CDR3 DNA sequence: TGTGCCAGCAGCCTACAGGGGGCCCGGCTCACAGATACGCAGTATTTT. It is translated as CASSLQGARLTDTQYF.

A word on this clonotype: Because it lacks the conserved phenylalanine or tryptophan at the end, this CDR3 is likely a read error. The chain couples TRBV28 to TRBJ2-7; TRBD1 agrees at 9 bases. Germline CDR1 MDHEN, CDR2 SYDVKM. This CDR3 has 14 residues. The junction had 3 bases not matched to a gene; V was cut back by 4 bases and J by 2 bases. CDR3 sequence: CASSSQGAPYEQYL. The CDR3 coding sequence is TGTGCCAGCAGTTCACAGGGGGCTCCCTACGAGCAGTACCTC.

Ten or more counts support this clonotype. The genes are TRBV28 and TRBJ2-7, with D possibly called TRBD1 or TRBD2 (5 bases each). The CDR3 has 14 amino acids. V lost 0 bases, J lost 3 bases, and 9 bases lay in between. CDR1 is MDHEN and CDR2 is SYDVKM in the germline V gene. CDR3 in DNA: TGTGCCAGCAGTTTATGGGGACCCTACTACGAGCAGTACTTC. It yields the protein CASSLWGPYYEQYF.

This clonotype was recorded at least ten times. The chain combines TRBV20-1 with TRBJ2-5; 8 bases match TRBD2. There are 18 residues in the CDR3. The junction had 13 bases not matched to a gene; V was cut back by 0 bases and J by 1 base. CDR1 DFQATT and CDR2 SNEGSKA come from the germline V gene (reference sequence). The CDR3 protein is CSARDLIAGSFGQETQYF. The CDR3 DNA is TGCAGTGCTAGAGATCTAATAGCGGGAAGTTTTGGCCAAGAGACCCAGTACTTC.

This clonotype showed up many times. V usage is TRBV4-1 and J usage is TRBJ2-4, with 12 bases fitting TRBD2. Germline CDR1 reads MGHRA; CDR2 reads YSYEKL. V was pared by 4 bases and J by 4 bases, with 2 bases of the junction left unmatched. The CDR3 totals 15 residues. CDR3: CASSPGLAGKNIQYF. DNA of the CDR3: TGCGCCAGCAGCCCGGGACTAGCGGGTAAAAACATTCAGTACTTC.

This clonotype was counted many times. V and J are TRBV28 and TRBJ1-2; D may be TRBD1 (6 bases). V shed 5 bases and J shed 4 bases, with 26 bases lying between them. Per germline, CDR1 MDHEN and CDR2 SYDVKM. The length of the CDR3 is 18 residues. The CDR3, as DNA: TGTGCCAGCAGTACCGGTCCACCGGGGGGCGGGGGGACCTATGGCTACACCTTC. It codes for CASSTGPPGGGGTYGYTF.

The table lists this clonotype with many counts. V gene TRBV4-1 combines with J gene TRBJ1-2, with 7 bases identical to TRBD1. The ends lost 6 bases at V and 3 bases at J; junction bases unmatched: 10. Germline V lookup: CDR1 MGHRA, CDR2 YSYEKL. The CDR3 is made up of 15 amino acids. Here the CDR3 DNA reads TGCGCCAGCAGACCTACTACAGGGGACGACTATGGCTACACCTTC. As protein: CASRPTTGDDYGYTF.

This clonotype was detected many times. The V and J genes are TRBV4-3 and TRBJ2-7; D uncertain. The V gene's germline CDR1 is LGHNA and CDR2 YSLEER. The CDR3 has 15 amino acids. Trimming removed 0 bases from V and 6 bases from J, with 15 bases in between. The CDR3 nucleotides read TGCGCCAGCAGCCAAGACTATCAGCTCTATCGCGAGCAGTACTTC. It specifies CASSQDYQLYREQYF.

With regard to this clonotype: This may arise from a read error, as a much more abundant clone is one base away. A read error is likely, as this CDR3 ends without the conserved phenylalanine or tryptophan. The rearrangement joins TRBV20-1 to TRBJ2-3; perhaps TRBD1 as D (7 bases). Trimming left V 3 bases short and J 3 bases short, with 16 bases between. The CDR3 has 15 residues. Germline lookup yields CDR1 DFQATT and CDR2 SNEGSKA (reference sequence). The DNA of the CDR3 is TGCAGTGCTAGCCCAGGGGGGTCGGGGACAGATACGCAGTATTTA. This translates into CSASPGGSGTDTQYL.

This clonotype was picked up many times. This sequence joins TRBV10-2 and TRBJ2-7, with TRBD1 identical over 8 bases. Trimming cost V 8 bases and J 3 bases; bases outside gene matches: 12. CDR1 is WSHSY and CDR2 is SAAADI in the germline V gene. The CDR3 consists of 15 residues. The CDR3 nucleotides read TGCGCCAGCGGACGACCTGGGGACAGGATCTACGAGCAGTACTTC. This encodes CASGRPGDRIYEQYF.

This clonotype has a count of ten or more. The rearrangement uses TRBV7-6 and TRBJ1-4; D is uncertain. This CDR3 is 14 amino acids long. The V end was cut by 6 bases, the J end by 3 bases, with 11 bases between. Per germline, CDR1 SGHVS and CDR2 FNYEAQ. The CDR3 loop is CASSLGISNEKLFF. As DNA, the CDR3 is TGTGCCAGCAGTTTGGGGATTTCTAATGAAAAACTGTTTTTT.

This clonotype was recorded many times. For the CDR3, the DNA is TGTGCCAGCAGCTCCCTATTGTGGGGACTAGCCAGGAATGAGCAGTTCTTC. Translated: CASSSLLWGLARNEQFF. The rearrangement uses TRBV5-6 and TRBJ2-1; 9 bases map to TRBD2. The CDR3 extends over 17 amino acids. V lost 3 bases, J lost 7 bases, and 14 bases stayed unmatched. Germline V gene lookup returns CDR1 SGHDT and CDR2 YYEEEE.

This clonotype was observed many times. The rearrangement links TRBV20-1 to TRBJ1-4; 7 positions agree with TRBD1. The germline V gene encodes CDR1 DFQATT and CDR2 SNEGSKA (reference sequence). This CDR3 contains 13 residues. The trim removed 5 bases at V and 4 bases at J, leaving 4 bases unmatched. The CDR3 coding sequence is TGCAGTGCTCACAGGGGCCGTAATGAAAAACTGTTTTTT. Translation gives CSAHRGRNEKLFF.

This clonotype was detected many times. The chain employs TRBV28 and TRBJ1-2; 9 bases map to TRBD1. This CDR3 has 17 amino acids. From germline, CDR1 is MDHEN and CDR2 SYDVKM. Unmatched junction bases numbered 10, after V lost 1 base and J lost 4 bases. DNA for the CDR3: TGTGCCAGCAGTTTATTGTACAGGGGGCTAAACTTCTATGGCTACACCTTC. Translating gives CASSLLYRGLNFYGYTF.

This clonotype was counted a few times. The chain carries TRBV18 and TRBJ1-1, with a possible D match to TRBD1 (6 bases). The length of the CDR3 is 14 residues. Trimming took off 8 bases at V and 3 bases at J, with 16 bases between the two ends. The germline V gene has CDR1 KGHSH and CDR2 LQKENI. Written as DNA, the CDR3 is TGTGCCAGCAGACGGCAAGGGGGTGACACTGAAGCTTTCTTT. It translates to CASRRQGGDTEAFF.

This clonotype was seen many times. The V gene is TRBV13, the J gene TRBJ1-1, with D tentatively TRBD1 (6 bases). The germline V and J ends were trimmed by 2 bases and 5 bases, with 12 bases remaining between them. The germline V gene has CDR1 PRHDT and CDR2 FYEKMQ (reference sequence). The CDR3 has 14 residues. The CDR3 sequence is CASSLTGYSTEAFF. The CDR3, as DNA: TGTGCCAGCAGCTTAACAGGGTACTCAACTGAAGCTTTCTTT.

This clonotype appeared many times. This sequence joins TRBV5-1 and TRBJ2-1, with D hard to call. Trimming cost V 2 bases and J 8 bases, with 5 bases left between them. The CDR3 is 11 residues long. Germline V lookup: CDR1 SGHRS, CDR2 YFSETQ. The CDR3 region has the DNA TGCGCCAGCAGCTTCTATGATGAGCAGTTCTTC. Its translation is CASSFYDEQFF.

This clonotype was found many times. The V and J genes are TRBV15 and TRBJ2-3; D perhaps matches TRBD2 (5 bases). Germline V CDR1 and CDR2: LNHNV, YYDKDF (reference sequence). This CDR3 spans 15 amino acids. V lost 1 base and J 1 base, leaving 9 bases between the germline ends. CDR3 loop: CATSRGDSGTDTQYF. The CDR3, as DNA: TGTGCCACCAGCAGAGGTGATAGCGGCACAGATACGCAGTATTTT.

This clonotype was recorded many times. The chain is built from TRBV7-2 and TRBJ2-1, with D hard to call. In germline, CDR1 is SGHTA, CDR2 FQGNSA. Deletions cut 2 bases from V and 4 bases from J, with 15 bases between. The CDR3 sequence is 16 residues long. The CDR3 bases are TGTGCCAGCAGCTTAATCCCTAGTCAACCTTACAATGAGCAGTTCTTC. Translation: CASSLIPSQPYNEQFF.

This clonotype was detected only a few times. The rearrangement links TRBV7-2 to TRBJ2-3; unclear D gene. The V gene's germline CDR1 is SGHTA and CDR2 FQGNSA. The CDR3 runs to 15 residues. With 3 bases removed from V and 2 bases from J, the gap between germline ends came to 12 bases. The CDR3 nucleotides read TGTGCCAGCAGCTTTTGGGCAGGTACCACAGATACGCAGTATTTT. Protein sequence: CASSFWAGTTDTQYF.

Worth noting for this clonotype: A much larger clone differs by one base, so this may be a read error. This rearrangement joins TRBV7-3 to TRBJ2-1; 12 bases map to TRBD2. Germline V gene sequence: CDR1 SGHTA, CDR2 FQGTGA. The CDR3 is 16 amino acids. CDR3 bases: TGTGCCAGCAACTTATTACTAGCGGGGGGATACAATGAGCAGTTCTTC. It codes for CASNLLLAGGYNEQFF.

This clonotype was picked up a small number of times. This rearrangement joins TRBV18 to TRBJ2-7; a weak D match, TRBD2 (5 bases). V lost 4 bases, J lost 1 base, and 14 bases lay in between. The CDR3 is 15 residues long. CDR1 is KGHSH and CDR2 is LQKENI in the germline V gene. This CDR3 is CASSRESRRSYEQYF. As DNA, the CDR3 is TGTGCCAGCTCACGAGAGAGTAGGAGGTCCTACGAGCAGTACTTC.

This clonotype was seen only a few times. The DNA of the CDR3 is TGTGCCAGCAGCCAAGATTGGAGCACAGATACGCAGTATTTT. It specifies CASSQDWSTDTQYF. The V call is TRBV14, the J call TRBJ2-3; D is ambiguous. Germline CDR1 and CDR2: SGHDN and FVKESK. CDR3 size: 14 residues. V gave up 0 bases and J gave up 0 bases, with 4 bases separating them.